These 21 T cell receptor beta chains were sequenced from one sample in a study of PD-1 blockade in mismatch repair-deficient tumors (dated by TCRdb to about 2017). The method behind the library was the immunoSEQ multiplex PCR assay. TCRdb took over this immuneACCESS table, retaining in-frame rearrangements with V and J assigned. Such tables are incomplete; in checked studies, under half of the missing clones stem from an unresolved V gene, and the remainder is unexplained. The sample table shows approximately 37,000 clones, and about 88% are seen once. Together, the top ten hold nearly 4% of the sample. Sequencing used peripheral blood, obtained 76 weeks after starting pembrolizumab. Receptors originate from an adult with mismatch repair-deficient cancer.

The chain is built from TRBV29-1 and TRBJ2-7; tentatively, D is TRBD1 or TRBD2 (5 bases each). Germline CDR1 and CDR2: SQVTM and ANQGSEA. The CDR3 totals 12 residues. The V end was cut by 4 bases, the J end by 0 bases, with 7 bases between. The CDR3 bases are TGCAGCGTTGCAGGGACCTCCTACGAGCAGTACTTC. It is translated as CSVAGTSYEQYF.

The chain employs TRBV29-1 and TRBJ2-1; D gene uncertain. The V gene's germline CDR1 is SQVTM and CDR2 ANQGSEA. Trimming stripped 6 bases from V and 9 bases from J, with 18 bases between. The CDR3 has 13 residues. CDR3 coding DNA: TGCAGCGTGGAACCCATGGCAGGCAGTGAGCAGTTCTTC. It is translated as CSVEPMAGSEQFF.

The V call is TRBV15, the J call TRBJ2-5; possible D gene TRBD1, 6 bases. Per germline, CDR1 LNHNV and CDR2 YYDKDF (reference sequence). V dropped 0 bases and J dropped 5 bases, with 16 bases sitting between them. CDR3 length equals 16 residues. As DNA, the CDR3 is TGTGCCACCAGCAGAGATCACGGCAGGGGCGAGGAGACCCAGTACTTC. Its translation: CATSRDHGRGEETQYF.

The CDR3 coding sequence is TGTGCCAGCAGTGTCCGGGCCCCTCTCTACGAGCAGTACTTC. Translation gives CASSVRAPLYEQYF. The rearrangement links TRBV27 to TRBJ2-7; D gene uncertain. CDR1 and CDR2 (germline): MNHEY, SMNVEV (reference sequence). V lost 5 bases, J lost 3 bases, and 14 bases lay in between. This CDR3 has 14 amino acids.

This rearrangement joins TRBV28 to TRBJ2-3; D remains ambiguous. This CDR3 has 12 amino acids. Germline CDR1 is MDHEN and CDR2 is SYDVKM. Trimming took 5 bases from V and 0 from J, leaving 3 bases between them. DNA of the CDR3: TGTGCCAGCAGTCTTAGCACAGATACGCAGTATTTT. Amino acid sequence: CASSLSTDTQYF.

This chain links TRBV7-3 with TRBJ1-1; no clear D gene. This CDR3 has 12 amino acids. The germline V gene has CDR1 SGHTA and CDR2 FQGTGA. Trimming left V 2 bases short and J 7 bases short, with 8 bases between. CDR3 DNA: TGTGCCAGCAGCTTACAAGCTGGTGAAGCTTTCTTT. Translating gives CASSLQAGEAFF.

This chain uses TRBV6-6 with TRBJ2-1; unclear D gene. CDR1 and CDR2 from the germline V gene are MNHNY and SVGAGI (reference sequence). The CDR3 length is 15 residues. V lost 0 bases and J lost 6, with 12 bases in between. The CDR3 protein is CASSYSAKSSNEQFF. In nucleotides, the CDR3 is TGTGCCAGCAGTTACTCCGCCAAAAGTAGCAATGAGCAGTTCTTC.

This clone was seen only a few times. This chain uses TRBV4-2 with TRBJ2-7; D remains ambiguous. Trimming took off 0 bases at V and 3 bases at J, with 0 bases between the two ends. Germline CDR1 is LGHNA and CDR2 is YNFKEQ. The length of the CDR3 is 11 residues. The CDR3 DNA reads TGTGCCAGCAGCCAAGACTACGAGCAGTACTTC. Amino acid sequence: CASSQDYEQYF.

The chain carries TRBV19 and TRBJ2-4; D is possibly TRBD1 (5 bases). The CDR3 has 17 amino acids. The germline CDR1 and CDR2 sequences are LNHDA and SQIVND (reference sequence). Trimming took 0 bases from V and 4 from J, leaving 16 bases between them. The CDR3 spells CASSIEVVTAIKNIQYF. The CDR3 DNA reads as TGTGCCAGTAGTATAGAGGTAGTGACAGCGATTAAAAACATTCAGTACTTC.

V usage is TRBV25-1 and J usage is TRBJ2-7; maybe TRBD1 (6 bases). Looked up from germline, CDR1 is MGHDK and CDR2 is SYGVNS. The V and J ends lost 9 bases and 7 bases respectively, with 16 bases between them. The CDR3 extends over 12 amino acids. DNA of the CDR3: TGTGCCAGAGTCCGGGACACACGGGAGCAGTACTTC. Its protein product is CARVRDTREQYF.

This chain connects TRBV11-2 to TRBJ1-1; D is undetermined. This CDR3 comprises 15 residues. Germline V gene data show CDR1 as SGHAT and CDR2 as FQNNGV. V dropped 4 bases and J dropped 0 bases, with 12 bases sitting between them. This CDR3 is CASSWAAGMNTEAFF. CDR3 sequence (DNA): TGTGCCAGCAGCTGGGCGGCGGGCATGAACACTGAAGCTTTCTTT.

The V and J genes are TRBV7-3 and TRBJ1-4, with D possibly matching TRBD1 (6 bases). V was cut by 4 bases and J by 0 bases, with 12 bases left in between. The CDR3 runs to 16 residues. Germline V lookup: CDR1 SGHTA, CDR2 FQGTGA. CDR3 in amino acids: CASSSRDTATNEKLFF. The CDR3 DNA is TGTGCCAGCAGCTCCCGGGACACTGCAACTAATGAAAAACTGTTTTTT.

The J gene is TRBJ1-1, the V gene TRBV27; 10 positions agree with TRBD1. The CDR3 totals 14 residues. The germline CDR1 and CDR2 sequences are MNHEY and SMNVEV (reference sequence). V dropped 5 bases and J dropped 4; count of bases not matched to a gene: 4. The CDR3 DNA reads TGTGCCAGCAGTGCCGGACAGGGGGTCACTGAAGCTTTCTTT. Translated, it gives CASSAGQGVTEAFF.

The chain recombines TRBV5-1 with TRBJ2-7, with TRBD2 matching 7 bases. CDR3 size: 18 residues. Germline CDR1 SGHRS, CDR2 YFSETQ. V lost 4 bases, J lost 0 bases, and 16 bases stayed unmatched. CDR3 amino acids: CASSPVSGVSGASYEQYF. The CDR3 DNA reads TGCGCCAGCAGCCCGGTGTCGGGGGTCAGCGGGGCCTCCTACGAGCAGTACTTC.

Turning to this clone: A junction boundary mismatches the germline segment, possibly from a read error. This chain joins TRBV6-5 and TRBJ1-1; TRBD1 might be the D (5 bases). The CDR3 totals 11 residues. Germline-derived CDR1 and CDR2 are MNHEY and SVGAGI. CDR3 sequence reads: CVSKDSFAAFF. The DNA of the CDR3 is TGTGTCAGCAAAGACAGTTTTGCAGCTTTCTTT.

This clone was seen once. The chain recombines TRBV4-1 with TRBJ2-5; TRBD1 matches at 10 bases. The V gene's germline CDR1 is MGHRA and CDR2 YSYEKL. The CDR3 has 12 amino acids. After removal of 9 bases from V and 3 bases from J, the junction contained 1 base not matched to a gene. The CDR3: CARGTGEETQYF. The DNA of the CDR3 is TGCGCCAGGGGGACAGGGGAAGAGACCCAGTACTTC.

The table lists this clone with a count of one. The rearrangement links TRBV5-6 to TRBJ2-1; TRBD2 aligns across 10 bases. The length of the CDR3 is 17 residues. Germline V gene data show CDR1 as SGHDT and CDR2 as YYEEEE. V trimming: 1 base; J trimming: 7 bases; junction bases outside the gene matches: 11. The CDR3 DNA follows: TGTGCCAGCAGCTTGTTTCTAGCGGGAGTTGTAGGGAATGAGCAGTTCTTC. This sequence encodes CASSLFLAGVVGNEQFF.

The chain has TRBV6-6 and TRBJ1-1; TRBD1 might be the D (6 bases). V was clipped by 6 bases and J by 1 base, with 12 bases between them. CDR1 and CDR2 (germline): MNHNY, SVGAGI (reference sequence). This CDR3 has 14 residues. For the CDR3, the DNA is TGTGCCAGCAGGAAGGAACAGGGGAACACTGAAGCTTTCTTT. Translated: CASRKEQGNTEAFF.

The V call is TRBV23-1, the J call TRBJ2-6; 10 bases align to TRBD1. TRBV23-1 is marked as an open reading frame, function uncertain. With V trimmed by 2 bases and J by 1 base, 11 bases remained unmatched. The CDR3 is 20 amino acids. The CDR3 loop is CASSQIGVDRGSSGANVLTF. The CDR3 DNA reads TGCGCCAGCAGTCAAATTGGTGTGGACAGGGGGTCTTCTGGGGCCAACGTCCTGACTTTC.

This chain links TRBV11-3 with TRBJ2-7, with D perhaps given as TRBD1 or TRBD2 (6 bases each). This CDR3 spans 13 amino acids. Trimming took 4 bases from V and 5 from J, leaving 12 bases between them. Germline values: CDR1 SGHNT, CDR2 YENEEA. The CDR3 DNA follows: TGTGCCAGCAGCTCGGGGGCCAGGAACGAGCAGTACTTC. Amino acids: CASSSGARNEQYF.

The chain carries TRBV18 and TRBJ2-5; TRBD2 might be the D (6 bases). The CDR3 has 11 residues. V lost 6 bases and J lost 6, with 8 bases in between. Germline loops: CDR1 KGHSH, CDR2 LQKENI. In DNA, the CDR3 is TGTGCCAGCTCGGAGGGGAAGACCCAGTACTTC. This codes for CASSEGKTQYF.